This T cell receptor beta chain appears in the sequencing data of a study of blood T cell repertoires in COVID-19. Study summary: Some COVID-19 samples were acute and others convalescent; all came from the United States, Italy and Spain. From T cells, B-cell-depleted T cells, or PBMCs came the material, which was cDNA or gDNA.

Generated by immunoSEQ multiplex PCR, the TCRdb table keeps only in-frame clones and is missing some. The sample has 76,000 or so clones, under 95% seen once. V shed 6 bases and J shed 10 bases, with 19 bases lying between them. Germline V gives CDR1 MNHEY, CDR2 SMNVEV (reference sequence). The CDR3 has 14 residues. The chain is built from TRBV27 and TRBJ1-5, with a tentative D call TRBD1 (6 bases). Sequenced input: peripheral blood. The sequence came from a human donor in a cohort sampled during active COVID-19. The CDR3 DNA follows: TGTGCCAGCAGGCCGACAGGATCGGGCTATCCCCAGCATTTT. It translates to CASRPTGSGYPQHF.